This T cell receptor beta chain was obtained from a study of blood T cell repertoires in COVID-19. V was trimmed by 2 bases and J by 10 bases, leaving 9 bases between them. CDR3 size: 11 residues. Germline V gives CDR1 DFQATT, CDR2 SNEGSKA (reference sequence). Participant-given clinical history determined each cohort assignment. Assay used: immunoSEQ multiplex PCR; TCRdb lists only in-frame clones, some missing. The sample lists over 200,000 clones; less than 85% were seen once. The chain recombines TRBV20-1 with TRBJ2-1, with D unclear. Sequenced sample: PBMCs or T cells enriched from blood (not recorded which). The clonotype was recovered from a man between 60 and 70 years old who had recovered from COVID-19. CDR3 DNA: TGCAGTGCTAGAAGTTCTATCGAGCAGTTCTTC. Encoded protein: CSARSSIEQFF.